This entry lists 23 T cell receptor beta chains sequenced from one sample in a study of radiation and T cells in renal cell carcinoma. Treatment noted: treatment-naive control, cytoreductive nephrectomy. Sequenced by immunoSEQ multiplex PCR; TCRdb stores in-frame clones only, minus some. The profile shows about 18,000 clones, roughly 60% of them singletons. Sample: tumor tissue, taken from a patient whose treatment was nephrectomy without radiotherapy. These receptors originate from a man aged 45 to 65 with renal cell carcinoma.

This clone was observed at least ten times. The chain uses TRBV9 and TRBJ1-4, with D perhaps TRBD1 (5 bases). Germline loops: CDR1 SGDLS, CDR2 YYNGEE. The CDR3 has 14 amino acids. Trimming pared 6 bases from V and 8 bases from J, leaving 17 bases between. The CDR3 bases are TGTGCCAGCAACCTAGGGGACTTCGGGGAAAAACTGTTTTTT. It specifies CASNLGDFGEKLFF.

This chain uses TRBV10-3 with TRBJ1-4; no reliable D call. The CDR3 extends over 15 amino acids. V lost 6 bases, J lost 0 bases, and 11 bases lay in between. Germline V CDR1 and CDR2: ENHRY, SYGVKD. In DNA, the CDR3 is TGTGCCATCAGCTCTTACAGTGCAACTAATGAAAAACTGTTTTTT. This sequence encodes CAISSYSATNEKLFF.

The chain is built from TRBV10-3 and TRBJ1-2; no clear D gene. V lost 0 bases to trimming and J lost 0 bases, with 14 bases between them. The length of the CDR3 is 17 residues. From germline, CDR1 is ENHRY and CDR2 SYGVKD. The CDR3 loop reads CAISESARQLANYGYTF. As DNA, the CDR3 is TGTGCCATCAGTGAGTCGGCACGGCAATTAGCTAACTATGGCTACACCTTC.

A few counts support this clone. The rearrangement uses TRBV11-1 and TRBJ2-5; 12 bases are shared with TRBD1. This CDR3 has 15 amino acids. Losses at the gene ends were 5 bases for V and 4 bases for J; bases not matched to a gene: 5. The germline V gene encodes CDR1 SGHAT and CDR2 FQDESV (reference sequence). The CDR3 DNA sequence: TGTGCCAGCAGCCGCCGGGACAGGGGGCGAGAGACCCAGTACTTC. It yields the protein CASSRRDRGRETQYF.

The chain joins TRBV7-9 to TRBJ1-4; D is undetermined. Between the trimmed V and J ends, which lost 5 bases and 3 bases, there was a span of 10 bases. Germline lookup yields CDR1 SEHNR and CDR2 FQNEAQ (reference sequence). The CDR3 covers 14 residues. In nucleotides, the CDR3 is TGTGCCAGCAGCCTCACACTGTCTAATGAAAAACTGTTTTTT. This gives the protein CASSLTLSNEKLFF. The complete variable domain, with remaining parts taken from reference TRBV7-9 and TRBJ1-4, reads DTGVSQNPRHKITKRGQNVTFRCDPISEHNRLYWYRQTLGQGPEFLTYFQNEAQLEKSRLLSDRFSAERPKGSFSTLEIQRTEQGDSAMYLCASSLTLSNEKLFFGSGTQLSVL.

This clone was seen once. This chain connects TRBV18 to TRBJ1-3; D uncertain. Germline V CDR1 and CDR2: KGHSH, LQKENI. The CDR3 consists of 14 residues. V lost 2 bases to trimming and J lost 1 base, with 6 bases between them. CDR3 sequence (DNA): TGTGCCAGCTCACCAGAAACGTCTGGAAACACCATATATTTT. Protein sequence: CASSPETSGNTIYF.

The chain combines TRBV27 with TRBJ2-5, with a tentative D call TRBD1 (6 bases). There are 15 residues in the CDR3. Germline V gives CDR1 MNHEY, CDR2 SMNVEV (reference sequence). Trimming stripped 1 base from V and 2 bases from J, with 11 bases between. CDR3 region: CASSLLGDKQETQYF. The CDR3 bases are TGTGCCAGCAGTTTATTGGGGGACAAACAAGAGACCCAGTACTTC.

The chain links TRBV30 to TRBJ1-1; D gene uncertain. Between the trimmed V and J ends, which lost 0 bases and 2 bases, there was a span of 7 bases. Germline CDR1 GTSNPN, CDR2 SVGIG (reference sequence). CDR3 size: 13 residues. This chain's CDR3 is CAWSVGYNTEAFF. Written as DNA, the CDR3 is TGTGCCTGGAGTGTCGGGTATAACACTGAAGCTTTCTTT.

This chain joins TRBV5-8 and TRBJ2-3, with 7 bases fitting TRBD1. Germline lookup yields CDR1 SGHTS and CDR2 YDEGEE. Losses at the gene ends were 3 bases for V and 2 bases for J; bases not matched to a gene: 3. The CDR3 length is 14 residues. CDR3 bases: TGTGCCAGCAGCTGGGGACAGTTCACAGATACGCAGTATTTT. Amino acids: CASSWGQFTDTQYF. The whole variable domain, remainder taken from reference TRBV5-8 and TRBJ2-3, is EAGVTQSPTHLIKTRGQQATLRCSPISGHTSVYWYQQALGLGLQFLLWYDEGEERNRGNFPPRFSGRQFPNYSSELNVNALELEDSALYLCASSWGQFTDTQYFGPGTRLTVL.

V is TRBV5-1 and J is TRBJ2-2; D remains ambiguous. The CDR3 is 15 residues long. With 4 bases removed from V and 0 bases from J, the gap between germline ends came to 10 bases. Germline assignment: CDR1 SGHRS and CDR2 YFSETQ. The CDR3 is CASSRTNPNTGELFF. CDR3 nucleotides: TGCGCCAGCAGCCGGACCAACCCGAACACCGGGGAGCTGTTTTTT.

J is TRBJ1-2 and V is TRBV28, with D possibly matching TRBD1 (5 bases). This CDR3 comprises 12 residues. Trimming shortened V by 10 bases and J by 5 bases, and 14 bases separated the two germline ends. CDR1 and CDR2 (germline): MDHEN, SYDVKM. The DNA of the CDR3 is TGTGCCACCAGAGACAGCGCTTATGGCTACACCTTC. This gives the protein CATRDSAYGYTF.

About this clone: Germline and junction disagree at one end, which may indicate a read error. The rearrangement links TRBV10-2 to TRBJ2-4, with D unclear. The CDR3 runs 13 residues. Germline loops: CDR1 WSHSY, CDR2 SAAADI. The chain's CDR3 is CASSGENRWFQYF. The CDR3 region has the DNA TGCGCCAGTAGTGGAGAAAACAGATGGTTTCAGTACTTC.

CDR3 residues: CASSFSQRAYNEQFF. The CDR3 nucleotides are TGTGCCAGCAGCTTCTCCCAACGAGCCTACAATGAGCAGTTCTTC. J is TRBJ2-1 and V is TRBV7-2, with D unclear. Deletions cut 3 bases from V and 2 bases from J, with 11 bases between. This CDR3 is 15 amino acids long. From germline, CDR1 is SGHTA and CDR2 FQGNSA.

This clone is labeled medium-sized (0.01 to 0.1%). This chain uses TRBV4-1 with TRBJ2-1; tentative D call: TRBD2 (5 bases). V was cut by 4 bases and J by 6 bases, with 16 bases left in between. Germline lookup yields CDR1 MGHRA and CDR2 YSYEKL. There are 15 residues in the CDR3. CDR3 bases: TGCGCCAGCAGCCTCTCCTACCTAGAGGGCAATGAGCAGTTCTTC. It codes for CASSLSYLEGNEQFF.

The CDR3 loop reads CASSLSNYNEQFF. DNA of the CDR3: TGTGCCAGCAGTTTATCGAACTACAATGAGCAGTTCTTC. This rearrangement joins TRBV27 to TRBJ2-1; D not certain. The length of the CDR3 is 13 residues. Per germline, CDR1 MNHEY and CDR2 SMNVEV (reference sequence). V was trimmed by 0 bases and J by 3 bases, leaving 3 bases between them.

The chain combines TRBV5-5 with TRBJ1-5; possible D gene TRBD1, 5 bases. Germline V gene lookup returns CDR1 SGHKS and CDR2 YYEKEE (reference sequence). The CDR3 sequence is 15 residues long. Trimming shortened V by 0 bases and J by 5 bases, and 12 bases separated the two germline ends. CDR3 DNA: TGTGCCAGCAGCTTGGAGGGGAACAGGTATCAGCCCCAGCATTTT. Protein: CASSLEGNRYQPQHF.

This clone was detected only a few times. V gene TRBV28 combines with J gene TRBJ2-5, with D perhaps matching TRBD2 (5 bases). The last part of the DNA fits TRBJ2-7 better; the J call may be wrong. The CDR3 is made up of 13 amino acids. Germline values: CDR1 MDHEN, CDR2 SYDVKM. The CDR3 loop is CASSLSRDYEQYF. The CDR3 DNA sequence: TGTGCCAGCAGTTTATCACGGGACTACGAGCAGTACTTC.

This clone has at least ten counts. In DNA form, the CDR3 reads TGTGCCAGCAGCCATCGATCGGGGGACAGCAATCAGCCCCAGCATTTT. This encodes CASSHRSGDSNQPQHF. The rearrangement links TRBV7-9 to TRBJ1-5, with D maybe TRBD1 (5 bases). The CDR3 contains 16 residues. In germline, CDR1 is SEHNR, CDR2 FQNEAQ (reference sequence). The V end lost 5 bases, the J end lost 1 base, and 15 bases lay between the germline ends.

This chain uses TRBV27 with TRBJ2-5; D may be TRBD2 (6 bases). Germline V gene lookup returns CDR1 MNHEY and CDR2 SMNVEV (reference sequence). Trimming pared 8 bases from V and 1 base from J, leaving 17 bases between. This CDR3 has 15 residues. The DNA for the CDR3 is TGTGCCAGCGGTAGAACCCCCGGGGGCCAAGAGACCCAGTACTTC. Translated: CASGRTPGGQETQYF.

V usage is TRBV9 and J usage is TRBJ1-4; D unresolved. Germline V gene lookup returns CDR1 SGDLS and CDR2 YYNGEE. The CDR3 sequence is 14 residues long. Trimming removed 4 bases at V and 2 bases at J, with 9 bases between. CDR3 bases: TGTGCCAGCAGCCCTGGTTCTACTAATGAAAAACTGTTTTTT. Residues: CASSPGSTNEKLFF.

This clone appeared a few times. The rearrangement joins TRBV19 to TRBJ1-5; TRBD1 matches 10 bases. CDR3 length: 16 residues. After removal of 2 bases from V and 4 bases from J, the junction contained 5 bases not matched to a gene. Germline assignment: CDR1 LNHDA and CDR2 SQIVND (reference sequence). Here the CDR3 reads CASSIRGQGRNQPQHF. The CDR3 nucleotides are TGTGCCAGTAGTATACGGGGACAGGGGAGGAATCAGCCCCAGCATTTT.

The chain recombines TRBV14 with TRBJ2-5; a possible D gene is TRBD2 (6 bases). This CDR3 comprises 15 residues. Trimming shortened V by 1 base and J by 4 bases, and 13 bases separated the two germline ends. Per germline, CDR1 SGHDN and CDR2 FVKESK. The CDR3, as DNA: TGTGCCAGCAGCCAAGTGGGGCGGGATGGAGAGACCCAGTACTTC. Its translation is CASSQVGRDGETQYF.

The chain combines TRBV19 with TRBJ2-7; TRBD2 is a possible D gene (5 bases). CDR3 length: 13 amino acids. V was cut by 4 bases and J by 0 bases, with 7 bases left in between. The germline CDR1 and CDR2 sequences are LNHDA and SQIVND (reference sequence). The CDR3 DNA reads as TGTGCCAGTAGTAGAGGGTACTCCTACGAGCAGTACTTC. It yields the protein CASSRGYSYEQYF.